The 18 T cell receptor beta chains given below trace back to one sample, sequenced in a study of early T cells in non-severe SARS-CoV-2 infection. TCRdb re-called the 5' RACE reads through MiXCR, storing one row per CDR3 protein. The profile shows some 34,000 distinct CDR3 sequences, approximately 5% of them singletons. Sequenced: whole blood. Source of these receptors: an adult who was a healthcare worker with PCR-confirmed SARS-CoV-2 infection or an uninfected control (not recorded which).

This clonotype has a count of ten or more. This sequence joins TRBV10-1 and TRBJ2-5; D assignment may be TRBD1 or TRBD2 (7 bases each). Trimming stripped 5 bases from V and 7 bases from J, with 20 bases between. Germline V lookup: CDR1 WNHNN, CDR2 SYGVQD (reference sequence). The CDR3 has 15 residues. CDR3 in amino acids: CASSPGGDRSLTQYF. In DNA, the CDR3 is TGCGCCAGCAGTCCTGGGGGGGACAGAAGTTTGACCCAGTACTTC.

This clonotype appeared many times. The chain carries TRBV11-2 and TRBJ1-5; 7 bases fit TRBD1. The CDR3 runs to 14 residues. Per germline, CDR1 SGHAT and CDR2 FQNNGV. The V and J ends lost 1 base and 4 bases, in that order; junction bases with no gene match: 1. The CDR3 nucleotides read TGTGCCAGCAGCTTAGCAGGGGGTAATCAGCCCCAGCATTTT. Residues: CASSLAGGNQPQHF.

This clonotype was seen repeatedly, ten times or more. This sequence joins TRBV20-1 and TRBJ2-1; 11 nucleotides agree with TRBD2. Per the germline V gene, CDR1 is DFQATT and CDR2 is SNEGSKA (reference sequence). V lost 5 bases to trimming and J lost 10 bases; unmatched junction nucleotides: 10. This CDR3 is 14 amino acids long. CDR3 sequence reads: CSAQIAGGPREQFF. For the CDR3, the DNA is TGCAGTGCTCAGATAGCGGGGGGGCCTAGGGAGCAGTTCTTC.

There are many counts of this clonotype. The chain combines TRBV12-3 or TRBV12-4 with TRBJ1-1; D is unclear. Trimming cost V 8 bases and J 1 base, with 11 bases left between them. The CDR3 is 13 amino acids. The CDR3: CASQVAENTEAFF. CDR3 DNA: TGTGCCAGCCAGGTTGCAGAGAACACTGAAGCTTTCTTT.

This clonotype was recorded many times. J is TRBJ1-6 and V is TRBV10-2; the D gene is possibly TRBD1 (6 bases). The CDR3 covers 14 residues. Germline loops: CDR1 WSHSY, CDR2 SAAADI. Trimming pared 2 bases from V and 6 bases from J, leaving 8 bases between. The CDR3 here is CASSERGANSPLHF. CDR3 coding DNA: TGCGCCAGCAGTGAGCGGGGGGCTAATTCACCCCTCCACTTT.

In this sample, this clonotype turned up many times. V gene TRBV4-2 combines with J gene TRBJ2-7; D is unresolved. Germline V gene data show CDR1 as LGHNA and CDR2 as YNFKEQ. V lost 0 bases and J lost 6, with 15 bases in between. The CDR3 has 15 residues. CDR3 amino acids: CASSQDWSGMSEQYF. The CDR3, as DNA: TGTGCCAGCAGCCAAGATTGGTCGGGCATGAGCGAGCAGTACTTC.

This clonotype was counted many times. Written as DNA, the CDR3 is TGTGCCAGCCTGGGTACTCAGAGGTACAATGAGCAGTTCTTC. As protein: CASLGTQRYNEQFF. The V and J genes are TRBV11-2 and TRBJ2-1; D is ambiguous. Germline V CDR1 and CDR2: SGHAT, FQNNGV. Trimming pared 8 bases from V and 4 bases from J, leaving 15 bases between. This CDR3 comprises 14 residues.

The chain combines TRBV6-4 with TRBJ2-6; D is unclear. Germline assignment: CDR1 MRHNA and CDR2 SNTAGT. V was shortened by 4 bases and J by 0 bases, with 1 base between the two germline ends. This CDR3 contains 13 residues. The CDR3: CASSASGANVLTF. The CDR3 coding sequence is TGTGCCAGCAGTGCCTCTGGGGCCAACGTCCTGACTTTC.

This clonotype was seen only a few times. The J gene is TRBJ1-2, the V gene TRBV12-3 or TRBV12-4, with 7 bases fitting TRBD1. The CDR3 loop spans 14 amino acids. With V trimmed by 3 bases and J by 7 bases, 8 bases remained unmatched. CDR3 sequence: CASSFSGTDIGYTF. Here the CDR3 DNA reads TGTGCCAGCAGTTTCTCCGGGACAGACATTGGCTACACCTTC.

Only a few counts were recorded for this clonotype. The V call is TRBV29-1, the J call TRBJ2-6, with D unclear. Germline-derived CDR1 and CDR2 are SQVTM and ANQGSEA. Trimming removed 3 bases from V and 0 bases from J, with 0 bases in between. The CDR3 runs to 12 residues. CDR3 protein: CSVDSGANVLTF. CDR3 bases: TGCAGCGTTGACTCTGGGGCCAACGTCCTGACTTTC.

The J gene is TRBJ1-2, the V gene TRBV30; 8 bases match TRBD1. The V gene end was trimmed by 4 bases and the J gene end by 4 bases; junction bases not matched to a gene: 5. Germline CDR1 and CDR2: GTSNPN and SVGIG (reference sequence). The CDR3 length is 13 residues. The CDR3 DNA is TGTGCCTGGACCCCAGGGGGCACCTATGGCTACACCTTC. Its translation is CAWTPGGTYGYTF. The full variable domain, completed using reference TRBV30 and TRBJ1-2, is SQTIHQWPATLVQPVGSPLSLECTVEGTSNPNLYWYRQAAGRGLQLLFYSVGIGQISSEVPQNLSASRPQDRQFILSSKKLLLSDSGFYLCAWTPGGTYGYTFGSGTRLTVV.

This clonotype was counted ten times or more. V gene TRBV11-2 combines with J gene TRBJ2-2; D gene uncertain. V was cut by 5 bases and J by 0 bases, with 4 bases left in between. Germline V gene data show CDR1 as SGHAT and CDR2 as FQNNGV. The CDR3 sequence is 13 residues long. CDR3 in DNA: TGTGCCAGCAGCCTCACGAACACCGGGGAGCTGTTTTTT. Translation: CASSLTNTGELFF.

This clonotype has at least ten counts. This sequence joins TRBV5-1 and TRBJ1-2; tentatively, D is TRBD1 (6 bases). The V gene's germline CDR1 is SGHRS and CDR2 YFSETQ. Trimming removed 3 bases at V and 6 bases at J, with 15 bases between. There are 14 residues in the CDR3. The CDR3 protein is CASSSSGTNNGYTF. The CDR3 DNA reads TGCGCCAGCAGCTCGTCCGGGACAAATAATGGCTACACCTTC. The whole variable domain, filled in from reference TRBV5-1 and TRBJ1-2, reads KAGVTQTPRYLIKTRGQQVTLSCSPISGHRSVSWYQQTPGQGLQFLFEYFSETQRNKGNFPGRFSGRQFSNSRSEMNVSTLELGDSALYLCASSSSGTNNGYTFGSGTRLTVV.

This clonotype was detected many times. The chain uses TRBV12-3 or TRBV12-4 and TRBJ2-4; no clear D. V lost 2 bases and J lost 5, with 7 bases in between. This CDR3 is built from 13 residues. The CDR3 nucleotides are TGTGCCAGCAGTTTACGTAGCCAAAACATTCAGTACTTC. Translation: CASSLRSQNIQYF.

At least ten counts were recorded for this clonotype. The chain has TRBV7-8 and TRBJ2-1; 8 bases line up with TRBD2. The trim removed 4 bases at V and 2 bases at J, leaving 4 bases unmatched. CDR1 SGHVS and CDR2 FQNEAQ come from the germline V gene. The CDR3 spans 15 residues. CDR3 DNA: TGTGCCAGCAGCTCCTACGGGGGGGCCTACAATGAGCAGTTCTTC. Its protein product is CASSSYGGAYNEQFF.

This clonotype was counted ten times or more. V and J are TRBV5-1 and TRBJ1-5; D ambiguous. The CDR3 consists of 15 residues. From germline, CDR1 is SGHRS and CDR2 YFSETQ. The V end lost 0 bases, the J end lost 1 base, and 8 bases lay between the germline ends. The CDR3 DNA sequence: TGCGCCAGCAGCTTGGAGGCCGGGAGCAATCAGCCCCAGCATTTT. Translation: CASSLEAGSNQPQHF.

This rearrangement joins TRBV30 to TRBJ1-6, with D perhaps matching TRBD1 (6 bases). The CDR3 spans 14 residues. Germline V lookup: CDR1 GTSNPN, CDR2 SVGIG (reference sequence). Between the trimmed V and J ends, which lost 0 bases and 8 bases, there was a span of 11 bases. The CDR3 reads CAWSVRGGDSPLHF. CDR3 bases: TGTGCCTGGAGTGTTAGAGGGGGAGATTCACCCCTCCACTTT.

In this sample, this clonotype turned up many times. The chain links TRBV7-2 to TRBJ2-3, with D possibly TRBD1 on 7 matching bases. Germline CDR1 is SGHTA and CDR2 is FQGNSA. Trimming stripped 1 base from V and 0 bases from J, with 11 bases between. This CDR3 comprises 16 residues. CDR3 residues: CASSLGRGVSTDTQYF. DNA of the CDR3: TGTGCCAGCAGCTTAGGCAGGGGGGTGAGCACAGATACGCAGTATTTT. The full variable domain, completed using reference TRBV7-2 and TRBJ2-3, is GAGVSQSPSNKVTEKGKDVELRCDPISGHTALYWYRQSLGQGLEFLIYFQGNSAPDKSGLPSDRFSAERTGGSVSTLTIQRTQQEDSAVYLCASSLGRGVSTDTQYFGPGTRLTVL.